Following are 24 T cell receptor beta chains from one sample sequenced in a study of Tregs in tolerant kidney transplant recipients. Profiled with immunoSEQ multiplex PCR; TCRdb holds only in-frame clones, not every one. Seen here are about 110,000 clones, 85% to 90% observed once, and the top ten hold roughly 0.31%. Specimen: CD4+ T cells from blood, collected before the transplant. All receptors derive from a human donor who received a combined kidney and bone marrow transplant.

CDR3 sequence (DNA): TGTGCCAGCAGCGTAGTAGGGGGGGCCAATCAGCCCCAGCATTTT. This gives the protein CASSVVGGANQPQHF. The V call is TRBV9, the J call TRBJ1-5, with a tentative D call TRBD1 (6 bases). The CDR3 extends over 15 amino acids. V dropped 0 bases and J dropped 3 bases, with 10 bases sitting between them. CDR1 is SGDLS, CDR2 YYNGEE, per germline. The entire variable domain, with the rest obtained from reference TRBV9 and TRBJ1-5, is as follows: DSGVTQTPKHLITATGQRVTLRCSPRSGDLSVYWYQQSLDQGLQFLIQYYNGEERAKGNILERFSAQQFPDLHSELNLSSLELGDSALYFCASSVVGGANQPQHFGDGTRLSIL.

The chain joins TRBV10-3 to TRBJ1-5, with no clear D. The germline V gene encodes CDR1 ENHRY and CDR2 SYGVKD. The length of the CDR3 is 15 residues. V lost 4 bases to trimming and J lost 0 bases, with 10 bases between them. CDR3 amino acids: CAISGHSDSNQPQHF. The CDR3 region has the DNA TGTGCCATCAGTGGGCACAGTGATAGCAATCAGCCCCAGCATTTT.

CDR3 sequence (DNA): TGCGCCAGCAGCGGTGGGAGGACGGTGAACACTGAAGCTTTCTTT. This translates into CASSGGRTVNTEAFF. The chain carries TRBV5-1 and TRBJ1-1; D gene unclear. Germline V gene data show CDR1 as SGHRS and CDR2 as YFSETQ. V was trimmed by 4 bases and J by 0 bases, leaving 13 bases between them. The CDR3 is 15 amino acids.

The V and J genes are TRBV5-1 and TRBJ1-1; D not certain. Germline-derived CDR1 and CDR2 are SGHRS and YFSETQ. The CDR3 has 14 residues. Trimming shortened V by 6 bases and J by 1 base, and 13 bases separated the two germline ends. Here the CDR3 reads CASTREGRNTEAFF. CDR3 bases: TGCGCCAGCACGCGGGAGGGTAGGAACACTGAAGCTTTCTTT. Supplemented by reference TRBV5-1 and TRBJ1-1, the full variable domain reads KAGVTQTPRYLIKTRGQQVTLSCSPISGHRSVSWYQQTPGQGLQFLFEYFSETQRNKGNFPGRFSGRQFSNSRSEMNVSTLELGDSALYLCASTREGRNTEAFFGQGTRLTVV.

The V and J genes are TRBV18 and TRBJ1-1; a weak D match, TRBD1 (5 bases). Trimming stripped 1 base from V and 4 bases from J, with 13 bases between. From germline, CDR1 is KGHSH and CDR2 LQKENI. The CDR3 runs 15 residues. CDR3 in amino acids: CASSPRGRVGTEAFF. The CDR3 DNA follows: TGTGCCAGCTCACCACGAGGCAGGGTGGGCACTGAAGCTTTCTTT.

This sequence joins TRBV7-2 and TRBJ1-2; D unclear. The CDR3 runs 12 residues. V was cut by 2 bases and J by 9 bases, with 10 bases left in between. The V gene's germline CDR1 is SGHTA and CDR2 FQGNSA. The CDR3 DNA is TGTGCCAGCAGCTTATTCAGTAAGAGCTACACCTTC. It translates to CASSLFSKSYTF.

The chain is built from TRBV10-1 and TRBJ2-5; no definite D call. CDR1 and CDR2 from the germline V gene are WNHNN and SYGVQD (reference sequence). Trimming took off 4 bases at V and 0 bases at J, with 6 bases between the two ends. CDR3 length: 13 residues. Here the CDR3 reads CASSAEYQETQYF. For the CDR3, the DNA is TGCGCCAGCAGTGCCGAGTACCAAGAGACCCAGTACTTC.

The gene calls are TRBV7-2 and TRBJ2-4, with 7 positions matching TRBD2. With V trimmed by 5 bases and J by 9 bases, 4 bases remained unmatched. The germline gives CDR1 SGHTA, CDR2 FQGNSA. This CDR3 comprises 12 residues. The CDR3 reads CASSPPGGIQYF. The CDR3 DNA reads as TGTGCCAGCAGCCCCCCGGGGGGCATTCAGTACTTC.

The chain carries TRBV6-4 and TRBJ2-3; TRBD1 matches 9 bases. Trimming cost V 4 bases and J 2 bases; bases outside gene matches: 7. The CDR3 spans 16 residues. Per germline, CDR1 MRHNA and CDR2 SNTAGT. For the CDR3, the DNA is TGTGCCAGCAGTGCATCCGGGACAGGGTACACAGATACGCAGTATTTT. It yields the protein CASSASGTGYTDTQYF.

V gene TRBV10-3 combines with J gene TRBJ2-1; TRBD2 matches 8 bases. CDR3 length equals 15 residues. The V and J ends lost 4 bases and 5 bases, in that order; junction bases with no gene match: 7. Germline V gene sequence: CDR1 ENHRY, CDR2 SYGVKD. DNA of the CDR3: TGTGCCATCAGTGCTCGAGCGGGAGTGGACAATGAGCAGTTCTTC. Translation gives CAISARAGVDNEQFF.

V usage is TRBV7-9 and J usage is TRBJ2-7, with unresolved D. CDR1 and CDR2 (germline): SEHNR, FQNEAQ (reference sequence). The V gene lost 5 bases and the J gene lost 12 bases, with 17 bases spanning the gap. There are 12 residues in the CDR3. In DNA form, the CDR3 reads TGTGCCAGCAGCCTCACGGCAGGCTTGCGGTACTTC. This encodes CASSLTAGLRYF.

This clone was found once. The CDR3 spells CASSGLPRDRDYGYTF. CDR3 bases: TGTGCCAGCAGCGGACTGCCCCGGGACAGGGATTATGGCTACACCTTC. The V and J genes are TRBV9 and TRBJ1-2, with TRBD1 identical over 9 bases. V was clipped by 3 bases and J by 5 bases; unmatched bases: 11. Germline V gene sequence: CDR1 SGDLS, CDR2 YYNGEE. The CDR3 runs 16 residues.

The CDR3 coding sequence is TGTGCCAGCAGCCCTAGCGGGAGAGAGGAGTTCTTC. Translating gives CASSPSGREEFF. The gene calls are TRBV7-9 and TRBJ2-1, with 10 bases lining up with TRBD2. Germline V gives CDR1 SEHNR, CDR2 FQNEAQ (reference sequence). The CDR3 sequence is 12 residues long. Trimming at V came to 5 bases and at J to 14 bases, leaving 6 bases not matched to a gene.

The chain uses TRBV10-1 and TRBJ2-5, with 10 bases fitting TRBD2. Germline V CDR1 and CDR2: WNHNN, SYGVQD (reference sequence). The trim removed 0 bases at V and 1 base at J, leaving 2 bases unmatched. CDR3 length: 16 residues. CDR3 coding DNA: TGCGCCAGCAGTGAGTCGTCTAGCGGGGGCCAAGAGACCCAGTACTTC. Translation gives CASSESSSGGQETQYF.

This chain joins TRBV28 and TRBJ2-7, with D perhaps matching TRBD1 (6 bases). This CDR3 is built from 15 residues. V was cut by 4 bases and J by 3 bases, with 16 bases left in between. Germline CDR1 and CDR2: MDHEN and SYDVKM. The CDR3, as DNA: TGTGCCAGCAGTTCCTCCGCAGCACAGGGCTACGAGCAGTACTTC. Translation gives CASSSSAAQGYEQYF. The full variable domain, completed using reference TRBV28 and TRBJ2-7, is DVKVTQSSRYLVKRTGEKVFLECVQDMDHENMFWYRQDPGLGLRLIYFSYDVKMKEKGDIPEGYSVSREKKERFSLILESASTNQTSMYLCASSSSAAQGYEQYFGPGTRLTVT.

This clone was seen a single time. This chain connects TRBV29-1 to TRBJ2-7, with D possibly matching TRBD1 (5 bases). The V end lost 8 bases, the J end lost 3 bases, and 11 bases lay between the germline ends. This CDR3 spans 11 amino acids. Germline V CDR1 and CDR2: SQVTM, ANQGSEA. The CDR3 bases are TGCAGCACCATGACAGACTACGAGCAGTACTTC. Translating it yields CSTMTDYEQYF.

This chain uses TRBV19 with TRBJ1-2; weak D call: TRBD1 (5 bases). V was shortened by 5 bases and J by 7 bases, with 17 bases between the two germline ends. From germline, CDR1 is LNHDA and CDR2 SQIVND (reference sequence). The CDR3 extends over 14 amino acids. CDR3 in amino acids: CASSSPGRETGYTF. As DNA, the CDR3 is TGTGCCAGTAGTTCTCCGGGCAGGGAAACTGGCTACACCTTC.

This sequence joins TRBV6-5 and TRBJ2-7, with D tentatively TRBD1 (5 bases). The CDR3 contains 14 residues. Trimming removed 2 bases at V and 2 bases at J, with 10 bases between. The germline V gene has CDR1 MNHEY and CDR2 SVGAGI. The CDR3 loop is CASSYGQGTYEQYF. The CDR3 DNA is TGTGCCAGCAGTTACGGGCAGGGTACCTACGAGCAGTACTTC.

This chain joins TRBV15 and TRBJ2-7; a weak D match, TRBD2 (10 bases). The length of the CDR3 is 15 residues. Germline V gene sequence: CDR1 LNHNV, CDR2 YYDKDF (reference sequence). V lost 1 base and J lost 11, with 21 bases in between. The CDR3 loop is CATSRAGTGSGGEYF. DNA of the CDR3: TGTGCCACCAGCAGAGCGGGGACAGGGAGCGGGGGGGAGTACTTC.

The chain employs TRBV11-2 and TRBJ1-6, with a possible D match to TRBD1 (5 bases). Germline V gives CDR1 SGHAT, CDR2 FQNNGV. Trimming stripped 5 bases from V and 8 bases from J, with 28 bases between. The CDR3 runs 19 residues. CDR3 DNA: TGTGCCAGCAGCCTAAAGTATAAACCCCCGACAGAGAAGGATTCACCCCTCCACTTT. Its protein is CASSLKYKPPTEKDSPLHF.

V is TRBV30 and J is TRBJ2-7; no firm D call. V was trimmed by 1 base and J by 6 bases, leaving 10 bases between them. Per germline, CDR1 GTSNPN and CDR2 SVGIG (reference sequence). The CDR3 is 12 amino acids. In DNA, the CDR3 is TGTGCCTGGAGTGGCGAGTATTTCGAGCAGTACTTC. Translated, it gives CAWSGEYFEQYF.

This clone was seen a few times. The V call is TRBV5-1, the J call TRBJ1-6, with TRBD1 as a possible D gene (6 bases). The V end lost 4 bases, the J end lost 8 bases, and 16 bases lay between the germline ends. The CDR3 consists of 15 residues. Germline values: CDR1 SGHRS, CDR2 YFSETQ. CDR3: CASSLTTGHDSPLHF. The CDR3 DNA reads TGCGCCAGCAGCCTGACGACAGGTCACGATTCACCCCTCCACTTT.

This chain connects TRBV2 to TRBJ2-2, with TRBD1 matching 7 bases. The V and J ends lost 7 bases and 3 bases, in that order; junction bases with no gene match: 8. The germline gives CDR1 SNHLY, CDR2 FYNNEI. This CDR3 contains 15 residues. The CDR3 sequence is CASKARDSYTGELFF. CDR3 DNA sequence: TGTGCCAGCAAGGCTAGGGACAGTTACACCGGGGAGCTGTTTTTT.

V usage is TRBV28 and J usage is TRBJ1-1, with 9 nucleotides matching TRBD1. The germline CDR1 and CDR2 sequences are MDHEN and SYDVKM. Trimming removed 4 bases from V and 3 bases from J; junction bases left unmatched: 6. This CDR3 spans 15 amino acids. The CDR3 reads CASSSPTGGHTEAFF. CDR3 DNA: TGTGCCAGCAGTTCACCTACAGGGGGCCACACTGAAGCTTTCTTT.